The 24 T cell receptor beta chains listed next were all sequenced from one sample in a study of T cell repertoires in cytomegalovirus infection. TCRdb called the reads again in MiXCR, with one record for every CDR3 protein. The sample lists 450,000 to 600,000 distinct CDR3 sequences; over 9% were seen once. The sequenced sample consisted of PBMCs. The receptors shown here come from a human donor in good health (CMV status not recorded). Some clones in this sample may be carry-over from other donors' samples.

This sequence joins TRBV20-1 and TRBJ2-2, with 10 bases matching TRBD2. This CDR3 is built from 18 residues. Germline CDR1 and CDR2: DFQATT and SNEGSKA (reference sequence). V lost 1 base to trimming and J lost 5 bases; unmatched junction nucleotides: 13. The CDR3 is CSARGVGLAGVRTGELFF. The CDR3 DNA reads TGCAGTGCTAGAGGTGTTGGTCTAGCGGGAGTAAGGACCGGGGAGCTGTTTTTT.

Many counts were recorded for this clonotype. The rearrangement links TRBV6-1 to TRBJ1-1, with D tentatively TRBD1 (5 bases). The ends were cut back, 6 bases at V and 4 bases at J, with 18 bases in the middle. The CDR3 is 15 residues long. From germline, CDR1 is MNHNS and CDR2 SASEGT. CDR3 residues: CASSTVIVGATEAFF. Here the CDR3 DNA reads TGTGCCAGCAGCACGGTCATCGTCGGGGCCACTGAAGCTTTCTTT.

The V and J genes are TRBV9 and TRBJ2-3; D unclear. The CDR3 is made up of 14 amino acids. The V end lost 3 bases, the J end lost 3 bases, and 11 bases lay between the germline ends. In germline, CDR1 is SGDLS, CDR2 YYNGEE. CDR3: CASSAMWGTDTQYF. CDR3 DNA: TGTGCCAGCAGCGCCATGTGGGGTACAGATACGCAGTATTTT.

This clonotype occurred many times. The chain couples TRBV5-6 to TRBJ1-3, with D possibly matching TRBD1 (6 bases). This CDR3 comprises 15 residues. V gave up 4 bases and J gave up 0 bases, with 11 bases separating them. Germline CDR1 and CDR2: SGHDT and YYEEEE. The CDR3 coding sequence is TGTGCCAGCAGCGGGACATTCAGCTCTGGAAACACCATATATTTT. Translated, it gives CASSGTFSSGNTIYF.

This clonotype has a count of ten or more. This rearrangement joins TRBV6-5 to TRBJ2-5; 8 nucleotides align to TRBD2. The CDR3 runs 17 residues. Unmatched junction bases numbered 14, after V lost 5 bases and J lost 3 bases. Germline CDR1 reads MNHEY; CDR2 reads SVGAGI. The CDR3 DNA reads as TGTGCCAGCAGTCGTCCGGGGGGGAGCGGGATGAAAGAGACCCAGTACTTC. Protein product: CASSRPGGSGMKETQYF.

This clonotype was observed many times. The chain uses TRBV10-3 and TRBJ2-1; 7 nucleotides match TRBD2. The CDR3 is 14 residues long. The germline gives CDR1 ENHRY, CDR2 SYGVKD. Germline trimming cut 3 bases from V and 7 bases from J; bases unmatched to any gene: 6. In DNA form, the CDR3 reads TGTGCCATCAGTGAAGGCGGGAGTGGTAATGAGCAGTTCTTC. Translating it yields CAISEGGSGNEQFF.

The V and J genes are TRBV3-1 and TRBJ1-1, with D unclear. V dropped 2 bases and J dropped 8 bases, with 12 bases sitting between them. Per germline, CDR1 LGHDT and CDR2 YNNKEL (reference sequence). The CDR3 is made up of 13 amino acids. This CDR3 is CASSQRASGEAFF. The CDR3 bases are TGTGCCAGCAGCCAACGGGCCAGTGGAGAAGCTTTCTTT.

This clonotype came up a few times. CDR3 region: CASRLDSRPNEKLFF. Written as DNA, the CDR3 is TGTGCCAGCAGATTGGACAGTCGCCCTAATGAAAAACTGTTTTTT. The chain combines TRBV2 with TRBJ1-4, with D possibly TRBD1 on 6 matching bases. The V end was cut by 6 bases, the J end by 3 bases, with 14 bases between. Germline values: CDR1 SNHLY, CDR2 FYNNEI. There are 15 residues in the CDR3.

This clonotype was counted ten times or more. V is TRBV14 and J is TRBJ1-1; TRBD1 might be the D (5 bases). The CDR3 is made up of 12 amino acids. The ends were cut back, 3 bases at V and 7 bases at J, with 9 bases in the middle. Germline V gene sequence: CDR1 SGHDN, CDR2 FVKESK. In DNA form, the CDR3 reads TGTGCCAGCAGCCAGGGACCGGGTGAAGCTTTCTTT. This sequence encodes CASSQGPGEAFF.

The chain employs TRBV30 and TRBJ1-4; TRBD1 matches 8 bases. Trimming took 3 bases from V and 4 from J; bases not matched to a gene: 4. The CDR3 runs 14 residues. CDR1 is GTSNPN, CDR2 SVGIG, per germline (reference sequence). The CDR3 nucleotides are TGTGCCTGGAGCGTACAGGGGGTTAATGAAAAACTGTTTTTT. Its translation is CAWSVQGVNEKLFF.

The chain is built from TRBV15 and TRBJ2-5, with D possibly matching TRBD2 (7 bases). CDR1 and CDR2 from the germline V gene are LNHNV and YYDKDF (reference sequence). V shed 6 bases and J shed 4 bases, with 12 bases lying between them. CDR3 length equals 13 residues. CDR3 DNA sequence: TGTGCCACCAGGTTTGGGGGGGCAGAGACCCAGTACTTC. Amino acid sequence: CATRFGGAETQYF.

The J gene is TRBJ1-1, the V gene TRBV15; D may be TRBD1 (5 bases). This CDR3 is 16 amino acids long. Germline V lookup: CDR1 LNHNV, CDR2 YYDKDF (reference sequence). Trimming stripped 5 bases from V and 0 bases from J, with 16 bases between. The CDR3 DNA reads TGTGCCACCAGCGGCGGGGGAGGCGCCTTGAACACTGAAGCTTTCTTT. This encodes CATSGGGGALNTEAFF.

The CDR3, as DNA: TGTGCCAGCAGCCAAGATCCCTTTCGGGGAGATACGCAGTATTTT. This translates into CASSQDPFRGDTQYF. V gene TRBV14 combines with J gene TRBJ2-3; the D gene is possibly TRBD2 (5 bases). Germline V gene sequence: CDR1 SGHDN, CDR2 FVKESK. The CDR3 is made up of 15 amino acids. V was cut by 0 bases and J by 5 bases, with 12 bases left in between.

This clonotype was counted many times. The V call is TRBV20-1, the J call TRBJ1-1; D call uncertain. CDR1 and CDR2 from the germline V gene are DFQATT and SNEGSKA (reference sequence). Between the trimmed V and J ends, which lost 0 bases and 7 bases, there was a span of 12 bases. The CDR3 extends over 13 amino acids. The CDR3 DNA is TGCAGTGCTAGAGATCTAGGGTTTAGTGAAGCTTTCTTT. Amino acid sequence: CSARDLGFSEAFF.

V usage is TRBV20-1 and J usage is TRBJ1-6; unclear D gene. V lost 0 bases and J 10 bases, leaving 10 bases between the germline ends. Germline assignment: CDR1 DFQATT and CDR2 SNEGSKA (reference sequence). This CDR3 is built from 13 residues. The CDR3 DNA sequence: TGCAGTGCTAGAGAGGGATTGGGCTCACCCCTCCACTTT. This codes for CSAREGLGSPLHF.

This clonotype was seen repeatedly, ten times or more. This chain connects TRBV7-3 to TRBJ2-2; D gene unclear. The CDR3 extends over 14 amino acids. In germline, CDR1 is SGHTA, CDR2 FQGTGA. The V end lost 3 bases, the J end lost 3 bases, and 8 bases lay between the germline ends. As DNA, the CDR3 is TGTGCCAGCAGCTTCGGCCCGGACACCGGGGAGCTGTTTTTT. Its translation: CASSFGPDTGELFF.

This clonotype was seen ten or more times. The chain couples TRBV7-9 to TRBJ1-3, with no clear D. Trimming pared 5 bases from V and 0 bases from J, leaving 8 bases between. The CDR3 has 14 amino acids. Per germline, CDR1 SEHNR and CDR2 FQNEAQ (reference sequence). The CDR3 DNA follows: TGTGCCAGCAGCAGAGGGAACTCTGGAAACACCATATATTTT. Protein: CASSRGNSGNTIYF.

This clonotype was recorded at least ten times. The chain recombines TRBV6-2 or TRBV6-3 with TRBJ2-5; maybe TRBD1 (6 bases). Germline CDR1 reads MNHEY; CDR2 reads SVGEGT. CDR3 length: 15 amino acids. V was pared by 6 bases and J by 2 bases, with 16 bases between. The CDR3 loop is CASSLSDRLQETQYF. The CDR3 DNA is TGTGCCAGCAGCCTCTCGGACAGACTTCAAGAGACCCAGTACTTC.

In its sample, this clonotype was seen many times. This chain's CDR3 is CASSLVPGVNTGELFF. The DNA for the CDR3 is TGTGCCAGCAGCTTGGTTCCGGGAGTTAACACCGGGGAGCTGTTTTTT. The rearrangement uses TRBV5-5 and TRBJ2-2, with D possibly matching TRBD2 (6 bases). V was pared by 0 bases and J by 2 bases, with 11 bases between. Germline V gives CDR1 SGHKS, CDR2 YYEKEE (reference sequence). The CDR3 has 16 amino acids. Filled out from reference TRBV5-5 and TRBJ2-2, the complete variable domain reads DAGVTQSPTHLIKTRGQQVTLRCSPISGHKSVSWYQQVLGQGPQFIFQYYEKEERGRGNFPDRFSARQFPNYSSELNVNALLLGDSALYLCASSLVPGVNTGELFFGEGSRLTVL.

This clonotype occurred many times. The rearrangement uses TRBV7-8 and TRBJ1-1, with TRBD1 identical over 7 bases. The length of the CDR3 is 11 residues. With 5 bases clipped from V and 10 bases from J, the junction kept 4 bases outside the gene matches. Germline CDR1 is SGHVS and CDR2 is FQNEAQ. CDR3 residues: CASSQDRAAFF. CDR3 DNA: TGTGCCAGCAGCCAAGACAGGGCAGCTTTCTTT.

This clonotype showed up many times. The DNA for the CDR3 is TGTGCCAGCAGTCCTCCCGGCAGGGTGAACACTGAAGCTTTCTTT. The encoded protein is CASSPPGRVNTEAFF. This chain links TRBV6-2 or TRBV6-3 with TRBJ1-1, with D perhaps TRBD1 (5 bases). The CDR3 has 15 residues. Germline-derived CDR1 and CDR2 are MNHEY and SVGEGT. V dropped 5 bases and J dropped 0 bases, with 13 bases sitting between them.

This clonotype has just a few counts. The chain carries TRBV20-1 and TRBJ1-1; D is perhaps TRBD1 (5 bases). CDR1 is DFQATT and CDR2 is SNEGSKA in the germline V gene (reference sequence). V lost 5 bases and J 7 bases, leaving 20 bases between the germline ends. The CDR3 is 14 amino acids. The CDR3 loop reads CSAPGRGEGFEAFF. The CDR3 DNA sequence: TGCAGTGCTCCAGGGCGGGGGGAAGGGTTTGAAGCTTTCTTT.

This clonotype was found many times. The V gene is TRBV7-8, the J gene TRBJ2-1, with 10 bases identical to TRBD1. The CDR3 runs to 16 residues. Losses at the gene ends were 3 bases for V and 6 bases for J; bases not matched to a gene: 8. Per germline, CDR1 SGHVS and CDR2 FQNEAQ. In DNA, the CDR3 is TGTGCCAGCAGCTTCGGGACAGGGGTTCAGGCCAATGAGCAGTTCTTC. This gives the protein CASSFGTGVQANEQFF.

This clonotype was detected many times. The V gene is TRBV11-2, the J gene TRBJ1-2, with D unclear. The CDR3 is 11 amino acids. Looked up from germline, CDR1 is SGHAT and CDR2 is FQNNGV. V was clipped by 6 bases and J by 1 base, with 3 bases between them. The CDR3 nucleotides are TGTGCCAGCAGAGATAACTATGGCTACACCTTC. Amino acid sequence: CASRDNYGYTF.